Following are 25 T cell receptor beta chains from one sample sequenced in a study of blood T cell repertoires in COVID-19 (dated by TCRdb to the early 2020s). Library generation was performed with the immunoSEQ multiplex PCR assay. TCRdb took this table from immuneACCESS and kept in-frame rearrangements with V and J called. Such tables lack part of the clones; where checked against another copy, unresolved V genes explain under half of the gap, and the rest is unexplained. Within this sample are 120,000 or so clones, with around 76% of them counted one time only. Around 5.2% of the sample goes to the ten largest clones. The specimen was peripheral blood. The receptors were gathered from a man aged 60-69 years with acute or convalescent COVID-19.

This chain uses TRBV2 with TRBJ1-2, with D possibly matching TRBD1 (6 bases). This CDR3 is built from 16 residues. The germline V gene encodes CDR1 SNHLY and CDR2 FYNNEI. V was cut by 0 bases and J by 3 bases, with 14 bases left in between. CDR3 loop: CASSEALTGTDYGYTF. The CDR3 nucleotides read TGTGCCAGCAGTGAAGCGCTTACAGGGACGGACTATGGCTACACCTTC.

J is TRBJ2-2 and V is TRBV7-2, with D perhaps matching TRBD1 (5 bases). Trimming shortened V by 10 bases and J by 0 bases, and 21 bases separated the two germline ends. The CDR3 contains 17 residues. Per the germline V gene, CDR1 is SGHTA and CDR2 is FQGNSA. The CDR3 sequence is CAKTRKTKTANTGELFF. The DNA of the CDR3 is TGTGCCAAAACTCGCAAGACAAAGACAGCGAACACCGGGGAGCTGTTTTTT.

The chain combines TRBV5-1 with TRBJ1-4; TRBD1 might be the D (5 bases). V was clipped by 0 bases and J by 5 bases, with 11 bases between them. CDR1 and CDR2 (germline): SGHRS, YFSETQ. The CDR3 totals 15 residues. DNA of the CDR3: TGCGCCAGCAGCTTGGTAGCAGGGCCAAATGAAAAACTGTTTTTT. Its translation: CASSLVAGPNEKLFF.

The V gene is TRBV11-3, the J gene TRBJ2-7; D may be TRBD2 (6 bases). Germline V gene data show CDR1 as SGHNT and CDR2 as YENEEA. This CDR3 is 16 amino acids long. V shed 1 base and J shed 3 bases, with 16 bases lying between them. For the CDR3, the DNA is TGTGCCAGCAGCTTAGCCCGGGACTCCCCCCTCTACGAGCAGTACTTC. This sequence encodes CASSLARDSPLYEQYF.

V is TRBV29-1 and J is TRBJ1-1; no clear D gene. The V gene lost 1 base and the J gene lost 2 bases, with 8 bases spanning the gap. CDR3 length: 13 amino acids. Germline V gene data show CDR1 as SQVTM and CDR2 as ANQGSEA. The CDR3 DNA sequence: TGCAGCGTTGAAGCCAGATCCAACACTGAAGCTTTCTTT. It specifies CSVEARSNTEAFF.

This clone appeared a few times. The chain recombines TRBV5-6 with TRBJ1-6; 8 bases agree with TRBD1. After removal of 2 bases from V and 5 bases from J, the junction contained 3 bases not matched to a gene. CDR1 is SGHDT, CDR2 YYEEEE, per germline. The CDR3 covers 15 residues. The CDR3 DNA follows: TGTGCCAGCAGCTTCGGACAGGGCGATAATTCACCCCTCCACTTT. Encoded protein: CASSFGQGDNSPLHF.

This clone has more than one count but fewer than ten. The chain employs TRBV9 and TRBJ1-6; D not certain. The germline V and J ends were trimmed by 4 bases and 9 bases, with 17 bases remaining between them. This CDR3 has 15 amino acids. The germline CDR1 and CDR2 sequences are SGDLS and YYNGEE. CDR3 amino acids: CASSSSASIPSPLHF. CDR3 bases: TGTGCCAGCAGCTCGAGTGCCTCCATCCCTTCACCCCTCCACTTT.

The V gene is TRBV14, the J gene TRBJ1-1; D gene ambiguous. V was trimmed by 3 bases and J by 11 bases, leaving 16 bases between them. CDR3 length: 13 residues. CDR1 SGHDN and CDR2 FVKESK come from the germline V gene. The CDR3 reads CASSQSPSLVAFF. CDR3 nucleotides: TGTGCCAGCAGCCAGAGCCCGTCCCTTGTCGCTTTCTTT.

The chain links TRBV4-1 to TRBJ2-5, with 9 bases matching TRBD2. The trim removed 2 bases at V and 5 bases at J, leaving 6 bases unmatched. CDR1 and CDR2 (germline): MGHRA, YSYEKL. There are 15 residues in the CDR3. DNA for the CDR3: TGCGCCAGCAGCCAAAGAGCGGGGGGTAGCGAGACCCAGTACTTC. Its translation is CASSQRAGGSETQYF.

The table lists this clone with a count of one. CDR3 sequence: CATSDTRGPDYGYTF. Here the CDR3 DNA reads TGTGCCACCAGTGATACCAGGGGGCCTGACTATGGCTACACCTTC. This sequence joins TRBV24-1 and TRBJ1-2, with 8 bases matching TRBD1. The CDR3 is 15 residues long. Looked up from germline, CDR1 is KGHDR and CDR2 is SFDVKD. The V segment lost 3 bases and the J segment 3 bases; nucleotides outside the gene matches: 5.

The V and J genes are TRBV3-1 (or the pseudogene TRBV3-2) and TRBJ2-7; tentative D call: TRBD2 (7 bases). CDR3 size: 15 residues. Trimming took off 4 bases at V and 6 bases at J, with 19 bases between the two ends. Germline V gene data show CDR1 as LGHDT and CDR2 as YNNKEL (reference sequence). This CDR3 reads CASSPAWGGPTEQYF. In DNA, the CDR3 is TGTGCCAGCAGCCCTGCCTGGGGGGGGCCTACCGAGCAGTACTTC.

V gene TRBV15 combines with J gene TRBJ2-1; 11 nucleotides match TRBD2. Trimming took 3 bases from V and 6 from J; bases not matched to a gene: 4. Germline V gene sequence: CDR1 LNHNV, CDR2 YYDKDF (reference sequence). The length of the CDR3 is 15 residues. The CDR3 loop is CATSRTSGAGNEQFF. The DNA of the CDR3 is TGTGCCACCAGCAGGACTAGCGGGGCTGGCAATGAGCAGTTCTTC.

This chain uses TRBV11-3 with TRBJ2-7, with D perhaps TRBD1 (5 bases). The length of the CDR3 is 14 residues. The germline V and J ends were trimmed by 6 bases and 4 bases, with 16 bases remaining between them. CDR1 and CDR2 (germline): SGHNT, YENEEA. The CDR3 coding sequence is TGTGCCAGCAGTATATTGACAGCAAATTACGAGCAGTACTTC. This translates into CASSILTANYEQYF.

V is TRBV2 and J is TRBJ2-7; 8 nucleotides match TRBD1. This CDR3 has 11 residues. V was pared by 9 bases and J by 6 bases, with 4 bases of the junction left unmatched. Per the germline V gene, CDR1 is SNHLY and CDR2 is FYNNEI. The CDR3 reads CASQTGAEQYF. CDR3 DNA: TGTGCCAGTCAGACAGGGGCCGAGCAGTACTTC.

The gene calls are TRBV7-6 and TRBJ2-7, with TRBD2 as a possible D gene (6 bases). Deletions cut 5 bases from V and 0 bases from J, with 17 bases between. The CDR3 totals 16 residues. Germline assignment: CDR1 SGHVS and CDR2 FNYEAQ. The CDR3 sequence is CASSQASSASSYEQYF. As DNA, the CDR3 is TGTGCCAGCAGCCAGGCCTCTAGCGCCAGCTCCTACGAGCAGTACTTC. The full variable domain, in which reference TRBV7-6 and TRBJ2-7 provide the parts outside the CDR3, is GAGVSQSPRYKVTKRGQDVALRCDPISGHVSLYWYRQALGQGPEFLTYFNYEAQQDKSGLPNDRFSAERPEGSISTLTIQRTEQRDSAMYRCASSQASSASSYEQYFGPGTRLTVT.

V and J are TRBV6-1 and TRBJ2-3; TRBD1 agrees at 12 bases. The CDR3 has 17 residues. The junction had 9 bases not matched to a gene; V was cut back by 4 bases and J by 4 bases. Germline values: CDR1 MNHNS, CDR2 SASEGT. CDR3 residues: CASSVVPGQGAADTQYF. CDR3 DNA: TGTGCCAGCAGTGTGGTCCCGGGACAGGGGGCCGCAGATACGCAGTATTTT.

The chain is built from TRBV19 and TRBJ1-1, with TRBD1 matching over 7 bases. This CDR3 region has 13 residues. Germline V gives CDR1 LNHDA, CDR2 SQIVND (reference sequence). With 6 bases clipped from V and 3 bases from J, the junction kept 4 bases outside the gene matches. In nucleotides, the CDR3 is TGTGCCAGTAGGAAAACAGGGGACACTGAAGCTTTCTTT. Amino acid sequence: CASRKTGDTEAFF. The full variable domain, in which reference TRBV19 and TRBJ1-1 provide the parts outside the CDR3, is DGGITQSPKYLFRKEGQNVTLSCEQNLNHDAMYWYRQDPGQGLRLIYYSQIVNDFQKGDIAEGYSVSREKKESFPLTVTSAQKNPTAFYLCASRKTGDTEAFFGQGTRLTVV.

The V and J genes are TRBV6-5 and TRBJ2-7, with a weak D call TRBD1 (5 bases). The CDR3 covers 15 residues. In germline, CDR1 is MNHEY, CDR2 SVGAGI. The V end lost 0 bases, the J end lost 5 bases, and 14 bases lay between the germline ends. The CDR3 coding sequence is TGTGCCAGCAGTTACTCAGGGGCGCAACCCCACGAGCAGTACTTC. Translated, it gives CASSYSGAQPHEQYF.

This rearrangement joins TRBV11-1 to TRBJ1-6; D is perhaps TRBD1 (5 bases). The CDR3 runs 15 residues. The germline gives CDR1 SGHAT, CDR2 FQDESV (reference sequence). Deletions cut 5 bases from V and 7 bases from J, with 15 bases between. CDR3 region: CASSPRDGSNSPLHF. CDR3 nucleotide sequence: TGTGCCAGCAGCCCGCGGGACGGATCAAATTCACCCCTCCACTTT.

The V gene is TRBV6-1, the J gene TRBJ2-1; tentatively, D is TRBD2 (5 bases). Trimming took 3 bases from V and 6 from J, leaving 21 bases between them. The CDR3 length is 17 residues. Germline V gives CDR1 MNHNS, CDR2 SASEGT. The chain's CDR3 is CASSDMFRSSTVNEQFF. CDR3 in DNA: TGTGCCAGCAGTGACATGTTTAGGTCTAGCACGGTCAATGAGCAGTTCTTC.

The chain links TRBV21-1 to TRBJ1-6; the D call TRBD1 from the table was never checked on the DNA. TRBV21-1 is assigned pseudogene status. This CDR3 contains 13 residues. CDR3 protein: CASSLSGWSPLHF. As DNA, the CDR3 is TGTGCCAGCAGCCTCTCAGGGTGGTCACCCCTCCACTTT.

This chain's CDR3 is CASSLSPAGNTGELFF. CDR3 bases: TGTGCCAGCAGCTTAAGTCCAGCGGGGAACACCGGGGAGCTGTTTTTT. The chain is built from TRBV7-3 and TRBJ2-2; D is perhaps TRBD2 (6 bases). Between the trimmed V and J ends, which lost 1 base and 1 base, there was a span of 10 bases. Germline V lookup: CDR1 SGHTA, CDR2 FQGTGA. CDR3 length equals 16 residues. The full variable domain, rest sourced from reference TRBV7-3 and TRBJ2-2, is GAGVSQTPSNKVTEKGKYVELRCDPISGHTALYWYRQSLGQGPEFLIYFQGTGAADDSGLPNDRFFAVRPEGSVSTLKIQRTERGDSAVYLCASSLSPAGNTGELFFGEGSRLTVL.

The chain couples TRBV11-3 to TRBJ2-7, with TRBD1 as a possible D gene (7 bases). The CDR3 is 14 residues long. Germline-derived CDR1 and CDR2 are SGHNT and YENEEA. V shed 5 bases and J shed 6 bases, with 17 bases lying between them. The DNA of the CDR3 is TGTGCCAGCAGCGCTGACAGGGACTTGGGCGAGCAGTACTTC. Translation: CASSADRDLGEQYF.

The chain links TRBV11-2 to TRBJ1-1; possible D gene TRBD1, 5 bases. The CDR3 runs to 15 residues. Germline assignment: CDR1 SGHAT and CDR2 FQNNGV. V was trimmed by 5 bases and J by 1 base, leaving 14 bases between them. The CDR3 DNA sequence: TGTGCCAGCAGCCCCTACGGGGGAGCGAACACTGAAGCTTTCTTT. Its protein is CASSPYGGANTEAFF. Full variable domain (remainder filled in from reference TRBV11-2 and TRBJ1-1): EAGVAQSPRYKIIEKRQSVAFWCNPISGHATLYWYQQILGQGPKLLIQFQNNGVVDDSQLPKDRFSAERLKGVDSTLKIQPAKLEDSAVYLCASSPYGGANTEAFFGQGTRLTVV.

This clone was detected once. V gene TRBV11-3 combines with J gene TRBJ2-5, with a tentative D call TRBD2 (6 bases). This CDR3 is 15 amino acids long. CDR1 is SGHNT and CDR2 is YENEEA in the germline V gene. Trimming left V 4 bases short and J 5 bases short, with 17 bases between. The CDR3 reads CASSSRTTSQETQYF. The CDR3 DNA follows: TGTGCCAGCAGCTCTAGGACGACTAGTCAGGAGACCCAGTACTTC. Full variable domain (outside the CDR3, taken from reference TRBV11-3 and TRBJ2-5): EAGVVQSPRYKIIEKKQPVAFWCNPISGHNTLYWYLQNLGQGPELLIRYENEEAVDDSQLPKDRFSAERLKGVDSTLKIQPAELGDSAVYLCASSSRTTSQETQYFGPGTRLLVL.